Shown below are 30 T cell receptor beta chains from a single sample sequenced in a study of PD-L1 blockade in urothelial cancer. Clones were sequenced by immunoSEQ multiplex PCR, and TCRdb holds only the in-frame ones, with some missing. The sample shows about 95,000 clones, over 75% of them seen only once. The time point is: pretreatment peripheral blood. This sample comprised PBMCs, obtained around atezolizumab (anti-PD-L1) treatment. The receptors derive from a man in his 60s with urothelial cancer.

CDR3 DNA: TGTGCCAGCAGCCAAGGAGTTGGGACTAGCTACGAGCAGTACTTC. This encodes CASSQGVGTSYEQYF. The chain links TRBV7-9 to TRBJ2-7, with 8 bases lining up with TRBD2. V gave up 5 bases and J gave up 3 bases; unmatched junction bases: 9. Germline loops: CDR1 SEHNR, CDR2 FQNEAQ (reference sequence). The length of the CDR3 is 15 residues.

This clone was detected once. CDR3 amino acids: CASSFEGQFNGYTF. The CDR3 coding sequence is TGTGCCAGCAGTTTCGAGGGACAGTTTAATGGCTACACCTTC. The chain is built from TRBV28 and TRBJ1-2; TRBD1 agrees at 7 bases. V was pared by 3 bases and J by 6 bases, with 7 bases of the junction left unmatched. The CDR3 consists of 14 residues. The V gene's germline CDR1 is MDHEN and CDR2 SYDVKM.

The J gene is TRBJ2-3, the V gene TRBV5-6; tentative D call: TRBD1 (5 bases). With 7 bases removed from V and 4 bases from J, the gap between germline ends came to 13 bases. There are 13 residues in the CDR3. Germline CDR1 SGHDT, CDR2 YYEEEE. This CDR3 is CASVEQAADTQYF. As DNA, the CDR3 is TGTGCCAGCGTCGAACAGGCGGCAGATACGCAGTATTTT. The whole variable domain, filled in from reference TRBV5-6 and TRBJ2-3, reads DAGVTQSPTHLIKTRGQQVTLRCSPKSGHDTVSWYQQALGQGPQFIFQYYEEEERQRGNFPDRFSGHQFPNYSSELNVNALLLGDSALYLCASVEQAADTQYFGPGTRLTVL.

This clone was detected once. The chain is built from TRBV9 and TRBJ2-3; 10 nucleotides align to TRBD2. Germline V gene lookup returns CDR1 SGDLS and CDR2 YYNGEE. Unmatched junction bases numbered 3, after V lost 4 bases and J lost 1 base. The CDR3 is 15 amino acids. The CDR3, as DNA: TGTGCCAGCAGCCGGACTAGCGGACGCACAGATACGCAGTATTTT. Encoded protein: CASSRTSGRTDTQYF.

This clone was observed many times. This chain's CDR3 is CASSPQGGSQPQHF. CDR3 nucleotide sequence: TGTGCCAGCAGTCCACAGGGGGGGAGTCAGCCCCAGCATTTT. The V call is TRBV27, the J call TRBJ1-5, with TRBD1 matching 8 bases. The CDR3 contains 14 residues. Germline V gene lookup returns CDR1 MNHEY and CDR2 SMNVEV (reference sequence). With V trimmed by 5 bases and J by 6 bases, 6 bases remained unmatched.

The chain recombines TRBV2 with TRBJ1-5; D gene uncertain. Germline V gene sequence: CDR1 SNHLY, CDR2 FYNNEI. Trimming removed 2 bases at V and 0 bases at J, with 5 bases between. The CDR3 runs 14 residues. CDR3: CASSEYYSNQPQHF. As DNA, the CDR3 is TGTGCCAGCAGTGAATACTATAGCAATCAGCCCCAGCATTTT.

For the CDR3, the DNA is TGTGCCAGCAGGTCGGGGGGGGGCTATGGCTACACCTTC. Protein product: CASRSGGGYGYTF. The J gene is TRBJ1-2, the V gene TRBV27; D might be TRBD1 (5 bases). Trimming stripped 6 bases from V and 4 bases from J, with 12 bases between. Germline V gives CDR1 MNHEY, CDR2 SMNVEV (reference sequence). The CDR3 is 13 residues long.

The chain links TRBV4-1 to TRBJ2-5; D is unresolved. The CDR3 extends over 14 amino acids. V was trimmed by 0 bases and J by 5 bases, leaving 10 bases between them. The germline gives CDR1 MGHRA, CDR2 YSYEKL. The CDR3 nucleotides are TGCGCCAGCAGCCAAGAAGGTCCGCGGGAGACCCAGTACTTC. Translation: CASSQEGPRETQYF.

V usage is TRBV5-4 and J usage is TRBJ2-2, with TRBD2 identical over 13 bases. In germline, CDR1 is SGHNT, CDR2 YYREEE (reference sequence). With V trimmed by 3 bases and J by 4 bases, 6 bases remained unmatched. The CDR3 loop spans 17 amino acids. The CDR3 reads CASSSLTSGGSTGELFF. The CDR3 coding sequence is TGTGCCAGCAGCTCCTTGACTAGCGGGGGGTCCACCGGGGAGCTGTTTTTT.

The chain is built from TRBV28 and TRBJ2-2; 7 bases line up with TRBD1. The V gene end was trimmed by 5 bases and the J gene end by 6 bases; junction bases not matched to a gene: 12. The CDR3 covers 16 residues. From germline, CDR1 is MDHEN and CDR2 SYDVKM. Here the CDR3 DNA reads TGTGCCAGCAGTCCCATCCCAGAACAGGGGTCCGGGGAGCTGTTTTTT. Its translation: CASSPIPEQGSGELFF.

This chain joins TRBV6-1 and TRBJ2-3, with 14 bases that match TRBD2. CDR1 and CDR2 (germline): MNHNS, SASEGT. The CDR3 sequence is 17 residues long. The J segment lost 2 bases and the V segment lost 2 bases, leaving 3 bases of the junction unmatched. In DNA, the CDR3 is TGTGCCAGCAGTGAAAAGGGACTAGCGGGAGTCACAGATACGCAGTATTTT. Its protein product is CASSEKGLAGVTDTQYF.

The rearrangement uses TRBV5-1 and TRBJ2-5; a possible D gene is TRBD1 (6 bases). Trimming removed 2 bases from V and 3 bases from J, with 11 bases in between. CDR3 size: 14 residues. Looked up from germline, CDR1 is SGHRS and CDR2 is YFSETQ. CDR3 in DNA: TGCGCCAGCAGCTTACAGGGAGATGAAGAGACCCAGTACTTC. As protein: CASSLQGDEETQYF.

As to this clone: Just one base apart from a much larger clone, this may be a read error. The chain employs TRBV7-9 and TRBJ2-7, with 11 bases that match TRBD1. The germline CDR1 and CDR2 sequences are SEHNR and FQNEAQ (reference sequence). V gave up 4 bases and J gave up 5 bases; unmatched junction bases: 4. The CDR3 extends over 14 amino acids. CDR3 nucleotides: TGTGCCAGCAGCTCGAGGACAGGGGGCGACGAGCAGTACTTC. Translated, it gives CASSSRTGGDEQYF.

The chain carries TRBV6-5 and TRBJ1-1; TRBD1 might be the D (6 bases). Germline CDR1 reads MNHEY; CDR2 reads SVGAGI. The CDR3 has 14 residues. The V end was cut by 8 bases, the J end by 1 base, with 14 bases between. The CDR3 loop reads CASAVRGANTEAFF. The CDR3 DNA reads TGTGCCAGCGCCGTCAGGGGAGCGAACACTGAAGCTTTCTTT.

The rearrangement links TRBV28 to TRBJ1-1; no definite D call. The CDR3 is 13 residues long. Germline loops: CDR1 MDHEN, CDR2 SYDVKM. With 2 bases removed from V and 0 bases from J, the gap between germline ends came to 4 bases. The CDR3 sequence is CASSLDMNTEAFF. Here the CDR3 DNA reads TGTGCCAGCAGTTTAGACATGAACACTGAAGCTTTCTTT.

V is TRBV11-1 and J is TRBJ1-1, with TRBD1 matching over 10 bases. Germline-derived CDR1 and CDR2 are SGHAT and FQDESV (reference sequence). V shed 5 bases and J 4 bases; nucleotides not matched to a gene: 7. The CDR3 is made up of 15 amino acids. The CDR3 sequence: CASSLGQGGSTEAFF. The CDR3 region has the DNA TGTGCCAGCAGCCTCGGACAGGGGGGGTCCACTGAAGCTTTCTTT. The variable domain in full, completed from reference TRBV11-1 and TRBJ1-1, reads EAEVAQSPRYKITEKSQAVAFWCDPISGHATLYWYRQILGQGPELLVQFQDESVVDDSQLPKDRFSAERLKGVDSTLKIQPAELGDSAMYLCASSLGQGGSTEAFFGQGTRLTVV.

The chain uses TRBV11-2 and TRBJ1-2, with 10 bases fitting TRBD1. V lost 1 base and J lost 5; bases outside the gene matches: 1. Germline V gives CDR1 SGHAT, CDR2 FQNNGV. The CDR3 consists of 14 residues. The CDR3 region is CASSLGDRGYGYTF. The CDR3 DNA reads as TGTGCCAGCAGCTTAGGGGACAGGGGTTATGGCTACACCTTC.

This clone was seen more than once but under ten times. The V call is TRBV5-1, the J call TRBJ2-2; TRBD1 aligns across 11 bases. Trimming took 3 bases from V and 4 from J; bases not matched to a gene: 5. Germline CDR1 reads SGHRS; CDR2 reads YFSETQ. CDR3 length: 16 residues. CDR3 amino acids: CASSYTGTGGTGELFF. CDR3 coding DNA: TGCGCCAGCAGCTATACCGGGACAGGGGGCACCGGGGAGCTGTTTTTT.

CDR3 in DNA: TGTGCCAGCAGCTTTAGACAGGGGGCGGGGTCCTACAATGAGCAGTTCTTC. Residues: CASSFRQGAGSYNEQFF. The chain is built from TRBV5-8 and TRBJ2-1, with 10 bases matching TRBD1. Trimming removed 2 bases from V and 1 base from J; junction bases left unmatched: 6. Germline V lookup: CDR1 SGHTS, CDR2 YDEGEE. This CDR3 spans 17 amino acids.

This clone was counted a few times. This sequence joins TRBV19 and TRBJ2-5; maybe TRBD2 (6 bases). Germline assignment: CDR1 LNHDA and CDR2 SQIVND (reference sequence). The V and J ends lost 5 bases and 3 bases respectively, with 13 bases between them. The CDR3 runs to 14 residues. CDR3 residues: CASSPGLLEETQYF. CDR3 nucleotides: TGTGCCAGTAGTCCCGGACTATTGGAAGAGACCCAGTACTTC. The full variable domain, completed using reference TRBV19 and TRBJ2-5, is DGGITQSPKYLFRKEGQNVTLSCEQNLNHDAMYWYRQDPGQGLRLIYYSQIVNDFQKGDIAEGYSVSREKKESFPLTVTSAQKNPTAFYLCASSPGLLEETQYFGPGTRLLVL.

This chain joins TRBV13 and TRBJ1-2, with D unresolved. This CDR3 has 12 residues. Germline CDR1 PRHDT, CDR2 FYEKMQ (reference sequence). V gave up 4 bases and J gave up 7 bases, with 10 bases separating them. CDR3 bases: TGTGCCAGCAGCTCCCGAGCGGGTGGCTACACCTTC. It codes for CASSSRAGGYTF.

Here the CDR3 reads CASNGRGFWGEKLFF. For the CDR3, the DNA is TGTGCCAGTAACGGCAGGGGTTTCTGGGGTGAAAAACTGTTTTTT. The chain employs TRBV19 and TRBJ1-4, with D maybe TRBD1 (6 bases). This CDR3 region has 15 residues. Germline V gives CDR1 LNHDA, CDR2 SQIVND (reference sequence). The V gene lost 7 bases and the J gene lost 7 bases, with 19 bases spanning the gap. Filled out from reference TRBV19 and TRBJ1-4, the complete variable domain reads DGGITQSPKYLFRKEGQNVTLSCEQNLNHDAMYWYRQDPGQGLRLIYYSQIVNDFQKGDIAEGYSVSREKKESFPLTVTSAQKNPTAFYLCASNGRGFWGEKLFFGSGTQLSVL.

The V and J genes are TRBV2 and TRBJ2-7; tentatively, D is TRBD1 (6 bases). The CDR3 is 15 amino acids. Germline CDR1 reads SNHLY; CDR2 reads FYNNEI. V was cut by 2 bases and J by 1 base, with 12 bases left in between. CDR3 sequence reads: CASSEIGTHSYEQYF. The CDR3 DNA follows: TGTGCCAGCAGTGAAATCGGGACACATTCCTACGAGCAGTACTTC.

The chain combines TRBV7-9 with TRBJ2-1; the D gene is possibly TRBD2 (5 bases). Germline-derived CDR1 and CDR2 are SEHNR and FQNEAQ (reference sequence). V was cut by 5 bases and J by 1 base, with 9 bases left in between. The CDR3 totals 14 residues. The CDR3 sequence is CASSPPGSYNEQFF. In nucleotides, the CDR3 is TGTGCCAGCAGCCCCCCGGGGTCCTACAATGAGCAGTTCTTC.

Notes on this clone: This CDR3 is also generated by other DNA sequences in the sample. The J gene is TRBJ2-5, the V gene TRBV18, with a weak D call TRBD2 (6 bases). Trimming removed 3 bases from V and 2 bases from J, with 10 bases in between. The length of the CDR3 is 14 residues. From germline, CDR1 is KGHSH and CDR2 LQKENI. The CDR3 nucleotides are TGTGCCAGCTCACCGCCGGGACTGCAAGAGACCCAGTACTTC. It is translated as CASSPPGLQETQYF.

This sequence joins TRBV28 and TRBJ1-6; 8 bases fit TRBD1. The CDR3 length is 14 residues. Germline values: CDR1 MDHEN, CDR2 SYDVKM. The V segment lost 7 bases and the J segment 9 bases; nucleotides outside the gene matches: 8. The CDR3 region has the DNA TGTGCCAGCATCCCGGGACAGGACACTTCACCCCTCCACTTT. This codes for CASIPGQDTSPLHF.

V is TRBV28 and J is TRBJ1-6; no firm D call. Trimming shortened V by 7 bases and J by 14 bases, and 21 bases separated the two germline ends. This CDR3 has 14 amino acids. Per the germline V gene, CDR1 is MDHEN and CDR2 is SYDVKM. The CDR3 DNA follows: TGTGCCAGCACCCCTGGAGGGAACACCCGGGCCCTCCACTTT. Translating gives CASTPGGNTRALHF.

The chain combines TRBV5-6 with TRBJ2-7, with 8 bases that match TRBD1. Losses at the gene ends were 4 bases for V and 6 bases for J; bases not matched to a gene: 9. From germline, CDR1 is SGHDT and CDR2 YYEEEE. The CDR3 has 14 residues. This CDR3 reads CASSRPGQAAEQYF. As DNA, the CDR3 is TGTGCCAGCAGCCGGCCGGGACAGGCGGCCGAGCAGTACTTC. Together with reference TRBV5-6 and TRBJ2-7, the CDR3 gives the full variable domain: DAGVTQSPTHLIKTRGQQVTLRCSPKSGHDTVSWYQQALGQGPQFIFQYYEEEERQRGNFPDRFSGHQFPNYSSELNVNALLLGDSALYLCASSRPGQAAEQYFGPGTRLTVT.

The chain has TRBV6-6 and TRBJ2-2; 8 bases are a match to TRBD2. The trim removed 10 bases at V and 6 bases at J, leaving 7 bases unmatched. The CDR3 is 13 amino acids. Germline V gene data show CDR1 as MNHNY and CDR2 as SVGAGI (reference sequence). The CDR3: CATIAGMPGELFF. The CDR3 nucleotides read TGTGCCACTATAGCGGGGATGCCCGGGGAGCTGTTTTTT.

This clone occurred a few times. This chain uses TRBV30 with TRBJ1-2; D is ambiguous. CDR1 is GTSNPN and CDR2 is SVGIG in the germline V gene (reference sequence). The CDR3 extends over 12 amino acids. V lost 3 bases and J lost 4, with 9 bases in between. CDR3 nucleotides: TGTGCCTGGAGCCCCGGCGGCTATGGCTACACCTTC. It translates to CAWSPGGYGYTF.